What follows are 27 T cell receptor beta chains derived from one specimen sequenced in a study of shared clonotypes between healthy human individuals. Produced via immunoSEQ multiplex PCR; TCRdb's table is partial and in-frame only. The data hold some 2,500,000 clones, with approximately 93% observed a single time. Sequencing was carried out using naive CD4+ T cells from PBMCs. Described subset: CD45RA+ positively selected. These receptors all come from a man between 18 and 35 years old in good health. Some clones in this sample may be carry-over from other donors' samples.

V usage is TRBV6-5 and J usage is TRBJ1-2, with D possibly matching TRBD1 (6 bases). Germline lookup yields CDR1 MNHEY and CDR2 SVGAGI. This CDR3 has 15 residues. The germline V and J ends were trimmed by 3 bases and 0 bases, with 11 bases remaining between them. The CDR3 nucleotides read TGTGCCAGCAGTTATGGTGCAGGGGCTAACTATGGCTACACCTTC. This translates into CASSYGAGANYGYTF.

The chain employs TRBV28 and TRBJ1-5, with 10 bases that match TRBD1. CDR1 is MDHEN and CDR2 is SYDVKM in the germline V gene. The length of the CDR3 is 16 residues. The V segment lost 3 bases and the J segment 3 bases; nucleotides outside the gene matches: 5. The CDR3 DNA sequence: TGTGCCAGCAGTTTCCGGGACAGGGGAAACAATCAGCCCCAGCATTTT. Protein product: CASSFRDRGNNQPQHF.

The chain joins TRBV7-2 to TRBJ2-4; weak D call: TRBD2 (5 bases). Germline CDR1 SGHTA, CDR2 FQGNSA. This CDR3 contains 14 residues. V was trimmed by 5 bases and J by 0 bases, leaving 8 bases between them. The DNA of the CDR3 is TGTGCCAGCAGCCAAGCGGTAGCCAAAAACATTCAGTACTTC. Translation gives CASSQAVAKNIQYF.

This chain uses TRBV7-9 with TRBJ2-3; 9 positions match TRBD1. The CDR3 contains 16 residues. Germline lookup yields CDR1 SEHNR and CDR2 FQNEAQ (reference sequence). The V gene end was trimmed by 6 bases and the J gene end by 0 bases; junction bases not matched to a gene: 7. CDR3 bases: TGTGCCAGCAGTCGAGGGACAGGGTTCAGCACAGATACGCAGTATTTT. Its protein product is CASSRGTGFSTDTQYF.

The genes are TRBV18 and TRBJ2-5; 9 bases are a match to TRBD1. The CDR3 covers 15 residues. V trimming: 6 bases; J trimming: 1 base; junction bases outside the gene matches: 6. Germline-derived CDR1 and CDR2 are KGHSH and LQKENI. CDR3 region: CASSRGTGIQETQYF. The CDR3 coding sequence is TGTGCCAGCTCCCGAGGGACAGGGATCCAAGAGACCCAGTACTTC.

In regard to this clone: Other DNA sequences within the sample encode an identical CDR3. The chain links TRBV28 to TRBJ1-2, with D possibly being TRBD1 (5 bases). Germline assignment: CDR1 MDHEN and CDR2 SYDVKM. V was clipped by 2 bases and J by 4 bases, with 8 bases between them. The CDR3 contains 13 residues. The CDR3 loop reads CASSLDRSYGYTF. CDR3 sequence (DNA): TGTGCCAGCAGTTTAGACAGAAGCTATGGCTACACCTTC.

The rearrangement joins TRBV7-9 to TRBJ1-3; 9 bases map to TRBD1. Per germline, CDR1 SEHNR and CDR2 FQNEAQ (reference sequence). V gave up 5 bases and J gave up 6 bases; unmatched junction bases: 14. The CDR3 consists of 17 residues. The CDR3 nucleotides are TGTGCCAGCAGCCCCCCGGTTACAGGGGGCTTGGTAAACACCATATATTTT. Translated, it gives CASSPPVTGGLVNTIYF. The variable domain in full, completed from reference TRBV7-9 and TRBJ1-3, reads DTGVSQNPRHKITKRGQNVTFRCDPISEHNRLYWYRQTLGQGPEFLTYFQNEAQLEKSRLLSDRFSAERPKGSFSTLEIQRTEQGDSAMYLCASSPPVTGGLVNTIYFGEGSWLTVV.

The chain joins TRBV5-1 to TRBJ1-2, with TRBD1 as a possible D gene (5 bases). CDR3 length: 16 residues. With 4 bases removed from V and 0 bases from J, the gap between germline ends came to 16 bases. Germline V gene data show CDR1 as SGHRS and CDR2 as YFSETQ. The CDR3 region is CASSISSGGANYGYTF. The CDR3 coding sequence is TGCGCCAGCAGCATTTCCTCGGGGGGAGCTAACTATGGCTACACCTTC.

Note on this clone: Other nucleotide sequences in the sample specify the same CDR3. The J gene is TRBJ2-3, the V gene TRBV5-1; D is ambiguous. Trimming removed 3 bases from V and 1 base from J, with 9 bases in between. This CDR3 has 14 residues. In germline, CDR1 is SGHRS, CDR2 YFSETQ. CDR3 protein: CASSSAGGTDTQYF. For the CDR3, the DNA is TGCGCCAGCAGCTCTGCAGGAGGCACAGATACGCAGTATTTT.

The rearrangement joins TRBV10-2 to TRBJ2-2, with 8 bases fitting TRBD1. With 7 bases clipped from V and 5 bases from J, the junction kept 6 bases outside the gene matches. Germline CDR1 reads WSHSY; CDR2 reads SAAADI. CDR3 size: 14 residues. This CDR3 reads CASTGQGWTGELFF. The CDR3 bases are TGCGCCAGCACAGGACAGGGATGGACCGGGGAGCTGTTTTTT.

This chain connects TRBV7-9 to TRBJ2-1; 8 bases are shared with TRBD2. Germline V gene data show CDR1 as SEHNR and CDR2 as FQNEAQ (reference sequence). Germline trimming cut 2 bases from V and 9 bases from J; bases unmatched to any gene: 15. The CDR3 is 17 residues long. CDR3 region: CASSLLLAEIAGGEQFF. CDR3 DNA: TGTGCCAGCAGCTTATTACTAGCGGAAATAGCGGGCGGTGAGCAGTTCTTC. Filled out from reference TRBV7-9 and TRBJ2-1, the complete variable domain reads DTGVSQNPRHKITKRGQNVTFRCDPISEHNRLYWYRQTLGQGPEFLTYFQNEAQLEKSRLLSDRFSAERPKGSFSTLEIQRTEQGDSAMYLCASSLLLAEIAGGEQFFGPGTRLTVL.

This chain connects TRBV5-4 to TRBJ2-3; 8 nucleotides line up with TRBD1. The V and J ends lost 6 bases and 5 bases, in that order; junction bases with no gene match: 5. In germline, CDR1 is SGHNT, CDR2 YYREEE (reference sequence). The CDR3 is 13 amino acids. The CDR3 nucleotides read TGTGCCAGCACCAGGGGGCAGGGAGATACGCAGTATTTT. The encoded protein is CASTRGQGDTQYF.

This chain uses TRBV10-3 with TRBJ1-2, with TRBD1 as a possible D gene (5 bases). The CDR3 runs to 13 residues. The V gene's germline CDR1 is ENHRY and CDR2 SYGVKD. V was shortened by 2 bases and J by 7 bases, with 11 bases between the two germline ends. CDR3 DNA sequence: TGTGCCATCAGTGAGGAAACTAGGGGTGGCTACACCTTC. It specifies CAISEETRGGYTF.

This clone was found once. The chain employs TRBV5-4 and TRBJ2-3; D may be TRBD2 (6 bases). V lost 2 bases, J lost 4 bases, and 11 bases lay in between. The length of the CDR3 is 14 residues. Germline V gene sequence: CDR1 SGHNT, CDR2 YYREEE (reference sequence). Here the CDR3 reads CASSFVGSADTQYF. CDR3 sequence (DNA): TGTGCCAGCAGCTTTGTCGGGAGCGCAGATACGCAGTATTTT.

The chain carries TRBV25-1 and TRBJ1-1, with 7 bases matching TRBD1. Germline V gives CDR1 MGHDK, CDR2 SYGVNS. J was trimmed by 12 bases and V by 7 bases; bases with no gene match: 20. CDR3 size: 15 residues. This CDR3 is CASTTSEGAGLRPFF. CDR3 in DNA: TGTGCCAGCACTACCTCGGAGGGGGCCGGGCTGAGGCCTTTCTTT.

This chain's CDR3 is CAWGRTGATGELFF. The CDR3 DNA reads TGTGCCTGGGGAAGAACAGGGGCCACAGGGGAGCTGTTTTTT. This chain uses TRBV30 with TRBJ2-2, with TRBD1 matching over 7 bases. Germline V gene data show CDR1 as GTSNPN and CDR2 as SVGIG (reference sequence). The CDR3 consists of 14 residues. The J segment lost 8 bases and the V segment lost 5 bases, leaving 11 bases of the junction unmatched.

In the case of this clone: In the same sample, other DNA sequences code for this CDR3. CDR3 bases: TGTGCCATCAGTGAAGGGACTAGCGGAACCTACGAGCAGTACTTC. It codes for CAISEGTSGTYEQYF. The chain recombines TRBV10-3 with TRBJ2-7, with TRBD2 matching 11 bases. There are 15 residues in the CDR3. Trimming at V came to 3 bases and at J to 2 bases, leaving 3 bases not matched to a gene. In germline, CDR1 is ENHRY, CDR2 SYGVKD.

The chain links TRBV5-1 to TRBJ1-6, with 7 bases fitting TRBD1. The V gene end was trimmed by 0 bases and the J gene end by 7 bases; junction bases not matched to a gene: 1. The CDR3 runs 14 residues. CDR1 and CDR2 (germline): SGHRS, YFSETQ. The CDR3 sequence: CASSLEGQNSPLHF. CDR3 sequence (DNA): TGCGCCAGCAGCTTGGAGGGACAGAATTCACCCCTCCACTTT.

V and J are TRBV6-1 and TRBJ1-5; the D is unclear. CDR3 size: 13 residues. The V gene's germline CDR1 is MNHNS and CDR2 SASEGT. V was trimmed by 2 bases and J by 7 bases, leaving 9 bases between them. The DNA of the CDR3 is TGTGCCAGCAGTGAAATATCCGGGCAGCCCCAGCATTTT. It translates to CASSEISGQPQHF.

The rearrangement uses TRBV5-6 and TRBJ1-2; 8 positions agree with TRBD1. Per the germline V gene, CDR1 is SGHDT and CDR2 is YYEEEE. The CDR3 runs 14 residues. Trimming removed 5 bases from V and 4 bases from J; junction bases left unmatched: 7. The CDR3 bases are TGTGCCAGCAGGCTTACAGGGGGTAGCTATGGCTACACCTTC. This codes for CASRLTGGSYGYTF. Using reference TRBV5-6 and TRBJ1-2 for the parts outside the CDR3, the full variable domain is DAGVTQSPTHLIKTRGQQVTLRCSPKSGHDTVSWYQQALGQGPQFIFQYYEEEERQRGNFPDRFSGHQFPNYSSELNVNALLLGDSALYLCASRLTGGSYGYTFGSGTRLTVV.

The chain uses TRBV7-9 and TRBJ2-7, with D possibly TRBD1 on 6 matching bases. The CDR3 has 17 amino acids. V shed 4 bases and J shed 0 bases, with 19 bases lying between them. CDR1 is SEHNR and CDR2 is FQNEAQ in the germline V gene (reference sequence). The CDR3 DNA reads as TGTGCCAGCAGCTCGCCGCGACAGGTTCCCAGCTCCTACGAGCAGTACTTC. It translates to CASSSPRQVPSSYEQYF.

This chain joins TRBV5-1 and TRBJ2-7, with a tentative D call TRBD1 (6 bases). The CDR3 is 12 amino acids. Trimming removed 4 bases from V and 5 bases from J, with 10 bases in between. Germline CDR1 reads SGHRS; CDR2 reads YFSETQ. Here the CDR3 reads CASSRNRDEQYF. In DNA, the CDR3 is TGCGCCAGCAGCCGTAACAGGGACGAGCAGTACTTC.

This chain links TRBV7-8 with TRBJ1-6; no firm D call. V was pared by 5 bases and J by 9 bases, with 17 bases between. The CDR3 covers 15 residues. Germline values: CDR1 SGHVS, CDR2 FQNEAQ. Here the CDR3 reads CASSPWGGRGSPLHF. The CDR3, as DNA: TGTGCCAGCAGCCCTTGGGGAGGACGAGGTTCACCCCTCCACTTT.

This sequence joins TRBV28 and TRBJ2-1; TRBD1 might be the D (6 bases). The CDR3 is 15 amino acids. The germline V and J ends were trimmed by 3 bases and 4 bases, with 13 bases remaining between them. CDR1 is MDHEN and CDR2 is SYDVKM in the germline V gene. The CDR3 coding sequence is TGTGCCAGCAGTTTTTCGGGGCAGGGGTACAATGAGCAGTTCTTC. Protein product: CASSFSGQGYNEQFF.

This clone has only one observation. This chain links TRBV9 with TRBJ1-2; TRBD1 matches 11 bases. The trim removed 6 bases at V and 3 bases at J, leaving 7 bases unmatched. This CDR3 contains 15 residues. Germline CDR1 is SGDLS and CDR2 is YYNGEE. The CDR3 sequence is CASTVGQGEDYGYTF. CDR3 coding DNA: TGTGCCAGCACCGTGGGACAGGGGGAGGACTATGGCTACACCTTC.

V usage is TRBV20-1 and J usage is TRBJ2-1; D gene ambiguous. The V end was cut by 6 bases, the J end by 6 bases, with 6 bases between. CDR1 DFQATT and CDR2 SNEGSKA come from the germline V gene (reference sequence). CDR3 length: 10 residues. DNA for the CDR3: TGCAGTGCCCTCTTCAATGAGCAGTTCTTC. This encodes CSALFNEQFF.

This rearrangement joins TRBV5-6 to TRBJ2-3, with D perhaps matching TRBD1 (6 bases). V dropped 1 base and J dropped 4 bases, with 10 bases sitting between them. The germline V gene encodes CDR1 SGHDT and CDR2 YYEEEE. The CDR3 is 14 amino acids. CDR3 protein: CASSLTGLADTQYF. The CDR3 bases are TGTGCCAGCAGCTTGACAGGGCTCGCAGATACGCAGTATTTT. Drawing the rest from reference TRBV5-6 and TRBJ2-3, the complete variable domain is DAGVTQSPTHLIKTRGQQVTLRCSPKSGHDTVSWYQQALGQGPQFIFQYYEEEERQRGNFPDRFSGHQFPNYSSELNVNALLLGDSALYLCASSLTGLADTQYFGPGTRLTVL.